This entry lists 7 T cell receptor beta chains sequenced from one sample in a study of cytomegalovirus exposure and HLA in healthy donors. Profiled with immunoSEQ multiplex PCR; TCRdb holds only in-frame clones, not every one. The table lists 95,000 to 150,000 clones, roughly nine tenths of them singletons. The sequenced sample consisted of PBMCs. All receptors come from a woman under 30 in good health and CMV-seronegative.

This clone came up a few times. The J gene is TRBJ2-7, the V gene TRBV25-1; the match to TRBD1 covers 9 bases. CDR1 is MGHDK, CDR2 SYGVNS, per germline. This CDR3 spans 15 amino acids. J was trimmed by 4 bases and V by 6 bases; bases with no gene match: 10. For the CDR3, the DNA is TGTGCCAGCAGCCCCCCCTCCGGGACAGGGTACGAGCAGTACTTC. This translates into CASSPPSGTGYEQYF.

V is TRBV4-2 and J is TRBJ2-5, with TRBD2 matching over 11 bases. CDR3 length: 16 amino acids. CDR1 and CDR2 (germline): LGHNA, YNFKEQ. Trimming at V came to 1 base and at J to 2 bases, leaving 3 bases not matched to a gene. The CDR3 is CASSQAPSGRQETQYF. The CDR3 DNA sequence: TGTGCCAGCAGCCAAGCCCCTAGCGGGAGGCAAGAGACCCAGTACTTC.

The gene calls are TRBV6-1 and TRBJ2-6; 8 bases align to TRBD1. V lost 10 bases to trimming and J lost 4 bases; unmatched junction nucleotides: 9. The CDR3 has 15 residues. CDR1 and CDR2 (germline): MNHNS, SASEGT. The CDR3 region is CATTHRGFGANVLTF. The CDR3 region has the DNA TGTGCCACCACACACAGGGGGTTCGGGGCCAACGTCCTGACTTTC.

The chain combines TRBV7-6 with TRBJ2-1; TRBD1 is a possible D gene (5 bases). With 4 bases removed from V and 9 bases from J, the gap between germline ends came to 25 bases. The CDR3 has 17 amino acids. Germline V gene data show CDR1 as SGHVS and CDR2 as FNYEAQ. The CDR3, as DNA: TGTGCCAGCAGCTACGAGAGTCTAGGGGCTACCATGGGTGAGCAGTTCTTC. It codes for CASSYESLGATMGEQFF. The variable domain in full, with the rest retrieved from reference TRBV7-6 and TRBJ2-1, is GAGVSQSPRYKVTKRGQDVALRCDPISGHVSLYWYRQALGQGPEFLTYFNYEAQQDKSGLPNDRFSAERPEGSISTLTIQRTEQRDSAMYRCASSYESLGATMGEQFFGPGTRLTVL.

A few counts support this clone. The rearrangement uses TRBV2 and TRBJ2-7; 10 positions agree with TRBD2. CDR1 is SNHLY, CDR2 FYNNEI, per germline. This CDR3 contains 15 residues. Unmatched junction bases numbered 4, after V lost 5 bases and J lost 0 bases. The CDR3 loop is CASSPSGSVSYEQYF. The CDR3 coding sequence is TGTGCCAGCAGTCCTAGCGGGAGTGTCTCCTACGAGCAGTACTTC. The whole variable domain, remainder taken from reference TRBV2 and TRBJ2-7, is EPEVTQTPSHQVTQMGQEVILRCVPISNHLYFYWYRQILGQKVEFLVSFYNNEISEKSEIFDDQFSVERPDGSNFTLKIRSTKLEDSAMYFCASSPSGSVSYEQYFGPGTRLTVT.

The gene calls are TRBV5-6 and TRBJ2-1; TRBD2 matches at 15 bases. Losses at the gene ends were 7 bases for V and 6 bases for J; bases not matched to a gene: 8. This CDR3 spans 16 amino acids. Germline V lookup: CDR1 SGHDT, CDR2 YYEEEE. The CDR3 nucleotides are TGTGCCAGCTGCGGACTAGCGGGAGGGCCTTTCAATGAGCAGTTCTTC. Encoded protein: CASCGLAGGPFNEQFF.

The chain recombines TRBV28 with TRBJ2-2, with a tentative D call TRBD1 (6 bases). Germline V gene sequence: CDR1 MDHEN, CDR2 SYDVKM. V was shortened by 5 bases and J by 5 bases, with 18 bases between the two germline ends. The CDR3 runs to 16 residues. The CDR3 nucleotides are TGTGCCAGCAGTAGTTTTAGGACAGAAGCGACCGGGGAGCTGTTTTTT. This codes for CASSSFRTEATGELFF.